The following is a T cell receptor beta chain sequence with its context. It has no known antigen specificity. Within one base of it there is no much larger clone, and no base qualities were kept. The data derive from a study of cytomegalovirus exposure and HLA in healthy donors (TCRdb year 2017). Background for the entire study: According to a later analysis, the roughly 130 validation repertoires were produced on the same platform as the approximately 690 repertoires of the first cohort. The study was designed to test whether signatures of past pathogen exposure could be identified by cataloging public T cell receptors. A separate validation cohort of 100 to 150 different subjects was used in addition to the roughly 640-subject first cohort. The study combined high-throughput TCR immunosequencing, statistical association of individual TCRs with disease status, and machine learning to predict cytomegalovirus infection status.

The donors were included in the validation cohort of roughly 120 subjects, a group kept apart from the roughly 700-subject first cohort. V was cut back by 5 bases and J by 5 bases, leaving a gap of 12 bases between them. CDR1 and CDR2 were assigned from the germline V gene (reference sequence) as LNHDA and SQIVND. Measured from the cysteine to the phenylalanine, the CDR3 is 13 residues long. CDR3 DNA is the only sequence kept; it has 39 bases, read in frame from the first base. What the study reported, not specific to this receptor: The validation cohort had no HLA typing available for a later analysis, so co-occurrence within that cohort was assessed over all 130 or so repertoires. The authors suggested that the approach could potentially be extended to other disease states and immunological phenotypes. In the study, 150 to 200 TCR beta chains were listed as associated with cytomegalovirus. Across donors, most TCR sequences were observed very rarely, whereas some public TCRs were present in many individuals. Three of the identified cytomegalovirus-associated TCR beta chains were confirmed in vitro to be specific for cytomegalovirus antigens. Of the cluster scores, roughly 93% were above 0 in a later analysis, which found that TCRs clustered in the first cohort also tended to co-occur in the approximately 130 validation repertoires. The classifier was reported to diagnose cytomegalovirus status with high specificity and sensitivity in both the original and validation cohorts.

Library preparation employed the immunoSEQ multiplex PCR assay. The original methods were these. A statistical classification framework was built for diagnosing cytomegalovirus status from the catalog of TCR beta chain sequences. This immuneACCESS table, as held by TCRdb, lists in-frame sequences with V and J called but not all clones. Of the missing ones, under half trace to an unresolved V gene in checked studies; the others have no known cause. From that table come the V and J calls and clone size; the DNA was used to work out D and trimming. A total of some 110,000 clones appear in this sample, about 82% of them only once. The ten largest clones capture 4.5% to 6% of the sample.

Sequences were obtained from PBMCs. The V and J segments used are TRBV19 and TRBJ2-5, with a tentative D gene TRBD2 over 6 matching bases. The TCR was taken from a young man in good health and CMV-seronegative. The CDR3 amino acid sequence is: CASSESGQETQYF. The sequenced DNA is TGTGCCAGTAGTGAGAGCGGGCAGGAGACCCAGTACTTC.